The 20 T cell receptor beta chains below all came from one sample that was sequenced in a study of Graves' ophthalmopathy and Graves' hyperthyroidism. Using RNA transcripts, the TCR beta CDR3 regions were amplified. RT-PCR with HTBI primers came first, then second-round multiplex PCR. In TCRdb, the multiplex PCR reads were re-called with MiXCR into one record per CDR3 protein. The sample contains hundreds of thousands of distinct CDR3 sequences, 20% to 25% of which appear only once. The sequencing input was peripheral blood. Receptors originate from a woman between 18 and 29 years old with stable Graves' hyperthyroidism.

The count of this clonotype is one. This CDR3 is CASGLQGAGEAFF. The CDR3 DNA follows: TGTGCTAGTGGTCTCCAGGGGGCTGGTGAAGCTTTCTTT. The rearrangement uses TRBV12-5 and TRBJ1-1; 8 bases fit TRBD1. The CDR3 is 13 amino acids. Germline CDR1 is LGHNT and CDR2 is FRNRAP. Trimming removed 5 bases from V and 7 bases from J; junction bases left unmatched: 6.

This chain connects TRBV6-2 or TRBV6-3 to TRBJ1-2; 8 positions match TRBD1. The CDR3 runs to 17 residues. CDR1 and CDR2 (germline): MNHEY, SVGEGT. Trimming at V came to 7 bases and at J to 2 bases, leaving 15 bases not matched to a gene. DNA for the CDR3: TGTGCCAGCAAAACCCGACAGGACAGGGCGCGAAACTATGGCTACACCTTC. Encoded protein: CASKTRQDRARNYGYTF.

This clonotype was counted once. The rearrangement joins TRBV6-1 to TRBJ2-5, with 8 nucleotides matching TRBD2. The V gene's germline CDR1 is MNHNS and CDR2 SASEGT. CDR3 length: 14 residues. J gave up 5 bases and V 7 bases, and 9 bases lay outside the gene matches. CDR3 region: CASTPGGWYETQYF. CDR3 coding DNA: TGTGCCAGCACCCCGGGAGGGTGGTATGAGACCCAGTACTTC.

This chain uses TRBV9 with TRBJ2-5, with D hard to call. This CDR3 is built from 14 residues. Germline values: CDR1 SGDLS, CDR2 YYNGEE. Trimming shortened V by 4 bases and J by 0 bases, and 10 bases separated the two germline ends. CDR3 loop: CASSLGDNQETQYF. The CDR3 region has the DNA TGTGCCAGCAGCTTGGGCGACAACCAAGAGACCCAGTACTTC.

In its sample, this clonotype was seen a few times. The rearrangement joins TRBV12-3 or TRBV12-4 to TRBJ2-2, with D tentatively TRBD2 (5 bases). Trimming left V 7 bases short and J 2 bases short, with 8 bases between. This CDR3 is 13 amino acids long. DNA of the CDR3: TGTGCCAGCATCGGGATTAACACCGGGGAGCTGTTTTTT. It encodes CASIGINTGELFF.

CDR3 in DNA: TGTGCCAGCAGCGTAACGTCCCCAGGGCCCGGGGAGCTGTTTTTT. Translated, it gives CASSVTSPGPGELFF. This sequence joins TRBV9 and TRBJ2-2, with D possibly being TRBD1 (5 bases). Trimming removed 1 base from V and 6 bases from J, with 13 bases in between. CDR3 length: 15 amino acids. Germline V gives CDR1 SGDLS, CDR2 YYNGEE.

This clonotype was counted many times. The chain joins TRBV3-1 to TRBJ1-2; D ambiguous. Germline CDR1 and CDR2: LGHDT and YNNKEL (reference sequence). This CDR3 is 15 amino acids long. V lost 2 bases to trimming and J lost 1 base, with 11 bases between them. CDR3 nucleotides: TGTGCCAGCAGCCAAACATTCCACGGTAACTATGGCTACACCTTC. Amino acid sequence: CASSQTFHGNYGYTF.

This clonotype was seen more than once but under ten times. The chain is built from TRBV6-1 and TRBJ2-5; 8 positions match TRBD2. Germline CDR1 reads MNHNS; CDR2 reads SASEGT. The CDR3 is made up of 13 amino acids. Unmatched junction bases numbered 6, after V lost 3 bases and J lost 9 bases. The CDR3: CASSEGLVGAQYF. The CDR3 DNA sequence: TGTGCCAGCAGTGAGGGACTAGTTGGGGCCCAGTACTTC.

This clonotype was found many times. The chain recombines TRBV29-1 with TRBJ2-7; a weak D match, TRBD1 (6 bases). Germline V gene sequence: CDR1 SQVTM, CDR2 ANQGSEA. Trimming removed 6 bases from V and 7 bases from J, with 13 bases in between. This CDR3 is built from 11 residues. CDR3 residues: CSVGQTLEQYF. The CDR3 nucleotides are TGCAGCGTAGGACAGACACTTGAGCAGTACTTC.

This clonotype has ten or more counts. The V and J genes are TRBV6-2 or TRBV6-3 and TRBJ1-5; D is ambiguous. Germline CDR1 is MNHEY and CDR2 is SVGEGT. The germline V and J ends were trimmed by 2 bases and 6 bases, with 8 bases remaining between them. This CDR3 has 13 amino acids. The CDR3 loop is CASSYTAFQPQHF. The CDR3 nucleotides read TGTGCCAGCAGTTACACAGCGTTTCAGCCCCAGCATTTT.

This clonotype was observed many times. The chain combines TRBV30 with TRBJ1-1; maybe TRBD1 (5 bases). V lost 2 bases to trimming and J lost 0 bases, with 10 bases between them. This CDR3 comprises 14 residues. Germline V gene lookup returns CDR1 GTSNPN and CDR2 SVGIG (reference sequence). The CDR3 here is CAWSKGHMNTEAFF. The CDR3 nucleotides are TGTGCCTGGAGTAAAGGACACATGAACACTGAAGCTTTCTTT.

This clonotype showed up just a few times. V is TRBV10-3 and J is TRBJ1-6; no definite D call. The CDR3 has 15 amino acids. Germline V gene lookup returns CDR1 ENHRY and CDR2 SYGVKD. V lost 5 bases, J lost 0 bases, and 8 bases lay in between. In nucleotides, the CDR3 is TGTGCCATCAGTTCTTCGAGCTCCTATAATTCACCCCTCCACTTT. Its protein product is CAISSSSSYNSPLHF.

As for this clonotype: This may arise from a read error, as a much more abundant clone is one base away. The chain uses TRBV12-5 and TRBJ2-5; no clear D gene. Germline loops: CDR1 LGHNT, CDR2 FRNRAP. This CDR3 region has 13 residues. In DNA form, the CDR3 reads TGTGCTAGTGGAAGAGGACGCGTCGAGACCAAGTACTTC. Translating gives CASGRGRVETKYF.

This clonotype was detected ten times or more. At one end the junction does not follow the germline gene, possibly because of a read error. The gene calls are TRBV5-1 and TRBJ2-6; D not certain. This CDR3 region has 14 residues. Germline loops: CDR1 SGHRS, CDR2 YFSETQ. The CDR3 is CVSSHLSGANVLTF. The CDR3 coding sequence is TGCGTCAGCAGCCACCTCTCTGGGGCCAACGTCCTGACTTTC.

This rearrangement joins TRBV12-3 or TRBV12-4 to TRBJ1-1; D gene ambiguous. The CDR3 runs to 12 residues. V lost 6 bases and J 7 bases, leaving 12 bases between the germline ends. This CDR3 is CASSPDGVEAFF. The CDR3, as DNA: TGTGCCAGCAGCCCAGACGGGGTTGAAGCTTTCTTT.

The sample holds many counts of this clonotype. The chain is built from TRBV6-1 and TRBJ1-1; 7 bases fit TRBD1. V shed 6 bases, J shed 4 bases, and the junction held 5 bases outside the gene matches. The V gene's germline CDR1 is MNHNS and CDR2 SASEGT. CDR3 size: 13 residues. The DNA for the CDR3 is TGTGCCAGCAGATTGACAGGGATCACTGAAGCTTTCTTT. Encoded protein: CASRLTGITEAFF.

This clonotype was observed at least ten times. Relative to the germline gene, one junction end is altered; a read error may explain this. The chain carries TRBV28 and TRBJ1-1; D is uncertain. This CDR3 region has 12 residues. Germline CDR1 reads MDHEN; CDR2 reads SYDVKM. CDR3 protein: CASSLVGTEAFF. Written as DNA, the CDR3 is TGCGCCAGCAGCTTGGTGGGCACTGAAGCTTTCTTT.

The chain is built from TRBV3-1 and TRBJ2-7; D gene uncertain. V was cut by 0 bases and J by 6 bases, with 9 bases left in between. The germline CDR1 and CDR2 sequences are LGHDT and YNNKEL (reference sequence). The CDR3 has 13 amino acids. In DNA form, the CDR3 reads TGTGCCAGCAGCCAAGATCCCATTTCCGAGCAGTACTTC. It specifies CASSQDPISEQYF.

With respect to this clonotype: It may be a read error: a sequence one base away is much more abundant. The chain has TRBV20-1 and TRBJ2-7, with D maybe TRBD1 (6 bases). The CDR3 is made up of 13 amino acids. CDR1 and CDR2 from the germline V gene are DFQATT and SNEGSKA (reference sequence). Trimming stripped 1 base from V and 12 bases from J, with 19 bases between. The CDR3 is CSARAGDGAWLYF. CDR3 nucleotides: TGCAGTGCTAGAGCAGGGGATGGAGCGTGGCTGTACTTC.

This clonotype was observed many times. V is TRBV11-3 and J is TRBJ1-5; perhaps TRBD1 as D (5 bases). Trimming cost V 1 base and J 2 bases, with 12 bases left between them. This CDR3 is 16 amino acids long. Per the germline V gene, CDR1 is SGHNT and CDR2 is YENEEA. The CDR3 region has the DNA TGTGCCAGCAGCTTAGTACCAGGAGGGGGCAATCAGCCCCAGCATTTT. Its translation: CASSLVPGGGNQPQHF.